Listed below are T cell receptor beta chains from one sample, sequenced in a study of beta chain features in type 1 diabetes. Assay: immunoSEQ multiplex PCR; the TCRdb copy retains only in-frame clones and omits some. The repertoire includes about 120,000 clones, around 17% of them detected once, and 2.3% sits in the top ten. Specimen: central memory CD4+ T cells from blood. These receptors all come from a young man with type 1 diabetes. Each CDR3 is given without its conserved first and last residue.

V gene	J gene	CDR3 protein
TRBV11-1	TRBJ1-5	ASSCPRGPGEPQH
TRBV10-2	TRBJ2-5	ASSLYPQETQY
TRBV9	TRBJ2-3	ASSVEGFTDTQY
TRBV30	TRBJ2-2	AWSARPGQSSGELF
TRBV5-1	TRBJ1-2	ASSLGQGMIGYT
TRBV7-2	TRBJ2-2	ASSLRHGTGELF
TRBV6-5	TRBJ2-1	ASSYGLQGGTEQF
TRBV29-1	TRBJ2-5	SVGGQGVGETQY
TRBV19	TRBJ1-2	ASSIGRTNYGYT
TRBV7-2	TRBJ2-7	ASSASYEQY
TRBV7-6	TRBJ1-5	ASSLAGDQPQH
TRBV2	TRBJ1-1	ASLQSLNTEAF
TRBV6-5	TRBJ2-3	AAHLGGGSDTQY
TRBV11-1	TRBJ2-1	ASRLGQGDYNEQF
TRBV13	TRBJ1-6	ASSQRTGTMRNSPLH
TRBV7-2	TRBJ1-4	ASSLGSSTNEKLF
TRBV7-3	TRBJ2-3	ASSSSTDTQY
TRBV2	TRBJ1-2	ASSGGREHYGYT
TRBV4-3	TRBJ2-7	ASSQGYGRGSSYEQY
TRBV27	TRBJ2-1	ASSLIGKRNEQF
TRBV9	TRBJ2-5	ASSVAPGQGIQETQY
TRBV10-3	TRBJ2-1	AITGQGTNEQF
TRBV6-5	TRBJ2-7	ASSYGGQGDYEQY
TRBV6-5	TRBJ1-3	ASSRLLSSGNTIY
TRBV7-2	TRBJ2-3	ASSPYTDTQY
TRBV6-5	TRBJ2-3	ASSSGEAGATDTQY
TRBV28	TRBJ2-7	ASSTQGTYEQY
TRBV30	TRBJ1-5	AWSPGGDQPQH
TRBV12-5	TRBJ2-7	ASGFPRGQRY
TRBV28	TRBJ1-2	ASSSSGQGKVEGYT
TRBV7-3	TRBJ1-2	ASSLTSAGGGYT
TRBV4-2	TRBJ2-2	ASSQRTGIAGELF
TRBV29-1	TRBJ2-6	SVLGSGANVLT
TRBV10-1	TRBJ2-7	ASSERKGAYEQY
TRBV10-3	TRBJ2-7	AISERGPPSSEQY
TRBV29-1	TRBJ2-7	SVSTAPYEQY
TRBV5-1	TRBJ2-2	ASSPTGEGELF
TRBV29-1	TRBJ2-2	SAGQPNTGELF
TRBV6-5	TRBJ2-3	ASSYSHGTDTQY
TRBV7-2	TRBJ1-2	ASSIHDRRDYGYT
TRBV28	TRBJ2-6	ASRGSGANVLT
TRBV13	TRBJ2-1	ASSLGRYLAGEDEQF
TRBV7-8	TRBJ1-3	ASSLERTGDHSGNTIY
TRBV5-1	TRBJ2-5	ASSLRDGAQETQY
TRBV6-1	TRBJ2-7	ASSRTGGSYEQY
TRBV7-2	TRBJ2-3	ASSLRAPSTDTQY
TRBV18	TRBJ1-5	ASTAGEKQPQH
TRBV9	TRBJ1-4	ASSAGTRQGGGHEKLF
TRBV4-3	TRBJ2-1	ACSQETSGGVSFYNEQF
TRBV6-6	TRBJ2-1	ASSPHLGGNSEQF
TRBV9	TRBJ2-1	ASSAQGGSYNEQF
TRBV5-1	TRBJ2-3	ASSLGSRLDTDTQY
TRBV7-9	TRBJ2-3	ASRSDRTSTDTQY
TRBV7-9	TRBJ2-7	ASSLMGQGTYEQY